This T cell receptor (beta chain) was sequenced during a study of T cells in localized non-small cell lung cancer (dated by TCRdb to the early 2020s). About the study as a whole: Comparing tumors with uninvolved tumor-adjacent lungs, the study looked at the T cell repertoires of about 240 patients with early-stage NSCLC. The cohort consisted of 236 treatment-naive NSCLC patients whose localized lung tumors had been resected. A mean age of roughly 64 years was recorded for the NSCLC patients, of whom around 120 were male and some 100 were female. Paper-wide results and their limitations: Because of the exploratory design, TCR variables were selected using unadjusted p-values without false-discovery rate correction. Uninvolved tumor-adjacent lung showed the highest T cell clonality, higher than tumor, which suggests more focused antigenic responses in the adjacent lung. Because multi-region tumor sequencing was not performed, intratumor heterogeneity could not be ruled out. Higher T cell density in blood was associated with longer overall survival, whereas higher clonality in adjacent lung was associated with shorter survival. Of the top 100 tumor clones, a median of approximately 60 were detected in paired uninvolved adjacent lung; some 28 were also among that lung's top 100.

TCR beta CDR3 regions were sequenced from DNA using the immunoSEQ Assay. Turning to the authors' computational methods: T cell density was computed as TCR beta template counts normalized to usable DNA estimated by amplifying housekeeping genes. The preseqR package was used to estimate richness by extrapolating to 400,000 templates for PBMC samples and to 120,000 templates for tissue samples. Clonality was calculated as one minus Pielou's evenness. Differential abundance testing on productive amino-acid clonotypes, with a minimum total count of 5 and an alpha of 0.1, was used to identify tissue-enriched TCRs. Repertoire overlap between compartments was quantified with the Jaccard Index and Morisita Overlap Index. GLIPH clustered TCR beta CDR3s with public tetramer-defined viral CDR3s; viral motifs required at least three viral sequences plus V-gene enrichment. TCRdb's version of the immuneACCESS table is confined to in-frame rearrangements and falls short of the full clone set. An unresolved V gene accounts for under half of the shortfall where checked; the remainder is of unknown origin. For V, J and clone size, that table is used; D and trimming come from the DNA. Within this sample are 55,000 to 80,000 clones, with 84% of them counted one time only. The ten largest make up 13% of the sample.

At diagnosis, tumor, uninvolved tumor-adjacent lung and peripheral blood were collected and then preserved as a mix of FFPE and fresh-frozen material. For TCR repertoire profiling, blood samples were analyzed in the form of peripheral blood mononuclear cells. A remark on this clone: Its antigen is still unknown. No per-base quality is available; no much larger clone lies one base away.

Trimming at the junction amounts to 0 bases on V and 2 bases on J, and the germline ends lie 12 bases apart. Including the terminal cysteine and phenylalanine, the CDR3 comprises 16 residues. Only CDR3 DNA is held: 48 bases, read in frame from base 1. CDR1 and CDR2 are drawn from the germline V gene: SGHRS, YFSETQ. The specimen was peripheral blood, collected before any cancer treatment. The sequence was collected from a female donor at least 60 years old with stage I lung adenocarcinoma. This chain is built from TRBV5-1 and TRBJ2-1; TRBD1 could be the D gene, as 6 bases match. The bases read TGCGCCAGCAGCTTGGAGGGTCGGGACACCTACAATGAGCAGTTCTTC. It translates to CASSLEGRDTYNEQFF. Reference TRBV5-1 and TRBJ2-1 proteins supply the regions before and after the CDR3; the full variable domain is: KAGVTQTPRYLIKTRGQQVTLSCSPISGHRSVSWYQQTPGQGLQFLFEYFSETQRNKGNFPGRFSGRQFSNSRSEMNVSTLELGDSALYLCASSLEGRDTYNEQFFGPGTRLTVL.